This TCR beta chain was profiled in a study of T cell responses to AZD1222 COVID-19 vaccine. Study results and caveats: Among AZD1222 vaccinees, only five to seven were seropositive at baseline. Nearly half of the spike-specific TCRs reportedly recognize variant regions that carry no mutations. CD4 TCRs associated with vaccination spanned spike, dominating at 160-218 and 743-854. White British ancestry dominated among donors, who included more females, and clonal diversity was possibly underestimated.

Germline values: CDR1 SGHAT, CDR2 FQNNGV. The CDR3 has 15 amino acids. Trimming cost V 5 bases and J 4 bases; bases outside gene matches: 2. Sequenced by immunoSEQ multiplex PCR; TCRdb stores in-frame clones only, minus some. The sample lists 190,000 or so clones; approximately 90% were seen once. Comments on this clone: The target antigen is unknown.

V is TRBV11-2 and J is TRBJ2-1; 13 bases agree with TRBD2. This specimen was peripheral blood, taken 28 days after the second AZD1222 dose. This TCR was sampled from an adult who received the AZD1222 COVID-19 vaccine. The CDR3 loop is CASSPGLAGYNEQFF. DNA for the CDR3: TGTGCCAGCAGCCCGGGACTAGCGGGATACAATGAGCAGTTCTTC.